The present T cell receptor (beta chain) was sequenced within a study of T cell therapy after organ transplantation (dated by TCRdb to between 2018 and 2020). Study-level background: Therapy products were autologous CMV-specific T cells expanded in vitro for 2 to 3 weeks with a peptide pool of 30 HLA class I and II CMV epitopes. Each patient got up to 6 T cell doses, given every 2 weeks, and was then monitored for under 30 weeks after finishing therapy. About 80% of the ten patients were classed as clinical responders and two as nonresponders. The median number of CMV-specific T cells given to patients was 1.92 x 10^8, delivered over 2 to 6 intravenous infusions. A follow-up TRBV repertoire analysis was performed on an open-label phase I trial of autologous CMV-specific adoptive T cell therapy in solid-organ transplant recipients. Pretherapy peripheral blood samples were collected before commencement of T cell therapy. Long-term post-therapy samples were obtainable from only about 85% of the 10 patients. Broader findings and caveats from the paper: Few detected expansions in nonresponders may reflect reduced sample coverage from poor CD8+ T cell yield. Before therapy, nonresponders had marked clonal expansions, and their repertoires changed minimally after therapy. Fold change in CD8 clonality after therapy inversely correlated with pretherapy clonality, suggesting less biased repertoires were more receptive to remodeling. Because the cohort was small, confounders such as concurrent antirejection and antiviral medications could not be assessed. Both transferred clonotypes and endogenous clonotypes not detected in the therapy products appeared to be included in post-therapy reconstitution.

Reading the label with the study, this specimen's time point is: before start of T cell therapy. The patients had received solid-organ transplants and had cytomegalovirus that was drug-resistant/recurrent. Over 9 trial participants were selected for repertoire analysis based on availability of post-therapy peripheral blood mononuclear cells. Viable CD3+CD8+CD4- lymphocytes were sorted from PBMCs on a BD FACSAria III. The Qiagen DNeasy Kit was used to extract genomic DNA from sorted cells. TRB CDR3 regions were amplified from genomic DNA with the immunoSEQ two-step, bias-controlled multiplex PCR assay. CDR3 libraries were sequenced on an Illumina NextSeq 500. The original pipeline was this. Initial alignment and bioinformatics, including bias normalization against synthetic CDR3 analogs, were performed with the immunoSEQ Analyzer platform. V, D and J gene annotation followed the IMGT database definitions. VDJtools version 1.1.10 and the R package tcR version 2.2.1.11 were used with default settings for further TRBV analyses. GLIPH analysis was performed with version 1.0 using default settings. In CDR3 sequences with at least 5 reads, significant changes in clonotype frequency were tested by a 2-sided binomial test with Benjamini-Hochberg correction (alpha = 0.01). The clones in this table, taken by TCRdb from immuneACCESS, are in-frame only. Not every clone is retained; where verified, under half of the shortfall comes from an unresolved V gene, and the cause of the rest is unknown. V, J and clone size reflect that table, while D and trimming were determined from the DNA. The sample table lists about 50,000 clones, 85% to 95% of them with a count of one. The leading ten clones occupy around 3.2% of the sample.

For this clone: Its antigen is not yet known. Base qualities are not at hand, and no much larger clone is one base apart.

The CDR3 has 14 amino acids, counting the end cysteine and phenylalanine. Solely the CDR3 DNA is kept, with 42 bases framed from the first base. The germline V gene (reference sequence) provides CDR1 PRHDT and CDR2 FYEKMQ. Cut back by 3 bases and 4 bases, the V and J ends lie 13 bases apart. Sequenced material: CD8+ T cells from blood, taken before autologous CMV-specific T cell therapy. The chain couples TRBV13 to TRBJ2-7, with the D assignment possibly TRBD1 or TRBD2, given 5 matching bases for each. This TCR derives from a human patient who had received a solid organ transplant and had CMV disease. CDR3 loop: CASSLLRDAYEQYF. The DNA is TGTGCCAGCAGCTTGCTCCGGGACGCTTACGAGCAGTACTTC.